Described below is a single TCR beta chain sequence and its context. The entry originates in a study of monozygotic twins with inflammatory bowel disease. This CDR3 comprises 15 residues. Germline V gene lookup returns CDR1 SGHNT and CDR2 YENEEA. Blood, 2.5 to 3 ml, was drawn per donor. Whole-blood total RNA was extracted without T cell sorting. Total RNA, at 3500 ng, went into every TCR library. Two nested PCRs, of about 16 and 10 cycles, processed TCRalpha and TCRbeta cDNA. TCRdb processed the 5' RACE reads again and assigns one entry to each CDR3 protein, with no DNA. The sample data list approximately 400,000 distinct CDR3 sequences.

The sample taken for sequencing was blood. The sequence was obtained from a human donor with ulcerative colitis or Crohn's disease, or a healthy co-twin of an affected twin (not recorded which). This chain joins TRBV11-3 and TRBJ2-1; TCRdb outputs TRBD2, but without DNA this stays unchecked. CDR3 sequence reads: CASSLWGGPDNEQFF. Full variable domain (remainder filled in from reference TRBV11-3 and TRBJ2-1): EAGVVQSPRYKIIEKKQPVAFWCNPISGHNTLYWYLQNLGQGPELLIRYENEEAVDDSQLPKDRFSAERLKGVDSTLKIQPAELGDSAVYLCASSLWGGPDNEQFFGPGTRLTVL.